This is a list of T cell receptor beta chains from one sample in a study of T cell responses to AZD1222 COVID-19 vaccine. Clones were read by immunoSEQ multiplex PCR, and TCRdb kept only the in-frame ones, dropping some. The sample lists about 100,000 clones; over 75% were seen once. Sequenced material: peripheral blood, taken on day 0 of AZD1222 vaccination. These receptors were collected from an adult in good health. The CDR3 runs from the conserved cysteine through the conserved F or W. Each record gives: D gene, clone size, V gene, J gene, CDR3 DNA, CDR3 protein. D genes are given only for firm matches. A row's size may be missing; if present it is once, few, many or a size class.

d_call: .
clone_size: .
v_call: TRBV11-2
j_call: TRBJ2-7
cdr3_nt: TGTGCCAGCAGCTTTAGGGCTAGCTCTCTCGAGCAGTACTTC
cdr3_aa: CASSFRASSLEQYF

d_call: .
clone_size: .
v_call: TRBV5-1
j_call: TRBJ1-4
cdr3_nt: TGCGCCAGCAGCTTGGGACAGTGGCCCAGGGATGAAAAACTGTTTTTT
cdr3_aa: CASSLGQWPRDEKLFF

d_call: TRBD2
clone_size: .
v_call: TRBV30
j_call: TRBJ2-7
cdr3_nt: TGTGCCTGGAGTGGGGGGAGGGAGGCGGTCTACGAGCAGTACTTC
cdr3_aa: CAWSGGREAVYEQYF

d_call: .
clone_size: .
v_call: TRBV6-2/TRBV6-3
j_call: TRBJ2-1
cdr3_nt: TGTGCCAGCAGCAATGCAGGGTCGGCCTACAATGAGCAGTTCTTC
cdr3_aa: CASSNAGSAYNEQFF

d_call: .
clone_size: few
v_call: TRBV19
j_call: TRBJ2-7
cdr3_nt: TGTGCCAGTAGTATCTCCGGACAGAAAATCTACGAGCAGTACTTC
cdr3_aa: CASSISGQKIYEQYF

d_call: .
clone_size: .
v_call: TRBV5-5
j_call: TRBJ2-5
cdr3_nt: TGTGCCAGCAGCTCCCGGGCCTTTGGGGAGACCCAGTACTTC
cdr3_aa: CASSSRAFGETQYF

d_call: TRBD1
clone_size: .
v_call: TRBV7-9
j_call: TRBJ1-3
cdr3_nt: TGTGCCAGCAGCATGGACAGGGACTCTGGAAACACCATATATTTT
cdr3_aa: CASSMDRDSGNTIYF

d_call: TRBD1
clone_size: .
v_call: TRBV6-4
j_call: TRBJ2-5
cdr3_nt: TGTGCCAGCAGTGAGAGTACAGGGGGACGAGAGACCCAGTACTTC
cdr3_aa: CASSESTGGRETQYF

d_call: .
clone_size: .
v_call: TRBV20-1
j_call: TRBJ2-7
cdr3_nt: TGCAGTGCCAAACAGGGCTACGAGCAGTACTTC
cdr3_aa: CSAKQGYEQYF

d_call: TRBD2
clone_size: once
v_call: TRBV12-3/TRBV12-4
j_call: TRBJ2-2
cdr3_nt: TGTGCCAGCAGCTTAGCGGGAGGCGGGGAGCTGTTTTTT
cdr3_aa: CASSLAGGGELFF

d_call: .
clone_size: .
v_call: TRBV6-5
j_call: TRBJ1-5
cdr3_nt: TGTGCCAGTCAAGTCCTATCACGAGGGAGCCAGCCCCAGCATTTT
cdr3_aa: CASQVLSRGSQPQHF

d_call: .
clone_size: .
v_call: TRBV6-5
j_call: TRBJ2-7
cdr3_nt: TGTGCCAGCAGTCTCTACGAGCAGTACTTC
cdr3_aa: CASSLYEQYF

d_call: TRBD1
clone_size: once
v_call: TRBV29-1
j_call: TRBJ1-2
cdr3_nt: TGCAGCGCGTGGGACAGGGGGCTCGGCTATGGCTACACCTTC
cdr3_aa: CSAWDRGLGYGYTF

d_call: .
clone_size: .
v_call: TRBV5-1
j_call: TRBJ1-2
cdr3_nt: TGCGCCAGCAGCTTCACAGGGTTCAACGGCCTAGATGGGGGCTACACCTTC
cdr3_aa: CASSFTGFNGLDGGYTF

d_call: TRBD2
clone_size: .
v_call: TRBV29-1
j_call: TRBJ2-3
cdr3_nt: TGCAGCGTTGTACCAGCGGGGGGCAGATTCACAGATACGCAGTATTTT
cdr3_aa: CSVVPAGGRFTDTQYF

d_call: .
clone_size: .
v_call: TRBV2
j_call: TRBJ1-4
cdr3_nt: TGTGCCAGCAGTGTTTACGGCGCAACTAATGAAAAACTGTTTTTT
cdr3_aa: CASSVYGATNEKLFF

d_call: .
clone_size: few
v_call: TRBV10-3
j_call: TRBJ2-7
cdr3_nt: TGTGCCATCAGCCCAGGGGTCAACTACGAGCAGTACTTC
cdr3_aa: CAISPGVNYEQYF

d_call: .
clone_size: .
v_call: TRBV7-2
j_call: TRBJ2-1
cdr3_nt: TGTGCCAGCAGCTTAGCAGTAGCGGCCCACAATGAGCAGTTCTTC
cdr3_aa: CASSLAVAAHNEQFF

d_call: TRBD1
clone_size: .
v_call: TRBV27
j_call: TRBJ1-3
cdr3_nt: TGTGCCAGCAGTCCGAACAGGGGTGGAAACACCATATATTTT
cdr3_aa: CASSPNRGGNTIYF

d_call: .
clone_size: .
v_call: TRBV6-1
j_call: TRBJ2-7
cdr3_nt: TGTGCCAGCAGTGAAGCGCTGATATCCCCCTACGAGCAGTACTTC
cdr3_aa: CASSEALISPYEQYF

d_call: TRBD2
clone_size: many
v_call: TRBV30
j_call: TRBJ2-2
cdr3_nt: TGTGCCTGGAGTGCCGGCGGGAGGGCCTCCGGGGAGCTGTTTTTT
cdr3_aa: CAWSAGGRASGELFF